Given below is one TCR beta chain in context. Its antigen is unknown. No base qualities exist here, and no much larger clone lies one base off it. TCRdb names Illumina HiSeq 1500 as the instrument used. TCRdb reanalyzed the raw reads on its own, using fastp at Q25 for trimming and MiXCR for clone calling, and kept in-frame beta chains. Each CDR3 protein gets just one entry, which takes the most common genes and DNA from the rows behind it. This sample comprises around 900,000 distinct CDR3 sequences, around 29% of them detected only once. Of the sample, over 12% falls within the top ten clones. Relative to germline, V is 2 bases shorter and J is 9 bases shorter, with 11 bases between their ends. CDR1 and CDR2 were assigned from the germline V gene (reference sequence) as SEHNR and FQNEAQ. The CDR3 runs 13 amino acids, cysteine and phenylalanine included. Only the CDR3 portion is preserved as DNA: 39 bases, with reading frame beginning at the first base.

This entry comes from a study of T cell repertoires in cytomegalovirus infection (dated by TCRdb to the late 2010s). For context, the study as a whole: The peptide stimulations were aimed at well-studied HLA-B-restricted epitopes as well as recently identified HLA-C-restricted CMV epitopes, whose presentation resists viral immunomodulation. Donor HLA type was relevant to the analysis, as public TCR beta signatures indicated carriage of CMV infection together with the matching HLA type. Findings and caveats that apply to the study as a whole: The ex vivo response was dominated by HLA-C-restricted CMV-specific TCR beta clonotypes, which also provided the single most frequent clonotype in two of eight donors. In both this cohort and an independent roughly 350-donor cohort, the cumulative frequency of public TCR beta family members distinguished carriers of CMV infection plus the relevant HLA type.

What this sample's treatment or condition label stands for: in vitro stimulation with specific CMV peptide epitopes to enrich CMV-specific T cells. The sample consisted of cultured CD8+ T cells from PBMCs, taken from culture after CMV antigen stimulation. The chain was built from TRBV7-9 and TRBJ1-5; there is no confident call for the D gene. The TCR sequence derives from a human donor in good health (CMV status not recorded). Some clones in this sample may be carry-over from other donors' samples. The DNA sequence is as follows: TGTGCCAGCAGCTTACCAGGCTTGGCGCCCCAGCATTTT. Its translation is CASSLPGLAPQHF.